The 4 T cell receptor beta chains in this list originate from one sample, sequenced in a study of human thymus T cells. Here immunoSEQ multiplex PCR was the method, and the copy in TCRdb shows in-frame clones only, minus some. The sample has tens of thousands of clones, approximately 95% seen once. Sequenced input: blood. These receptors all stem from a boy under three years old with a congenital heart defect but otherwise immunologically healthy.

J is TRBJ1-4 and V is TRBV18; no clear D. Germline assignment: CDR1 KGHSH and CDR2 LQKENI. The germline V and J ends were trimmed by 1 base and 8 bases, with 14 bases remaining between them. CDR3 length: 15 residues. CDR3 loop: CASSPLENEKEKLFF. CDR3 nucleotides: TGTGCCAGCTCACCACTTGAAAACGAAAAGGAAAAACTGTTTTTT.

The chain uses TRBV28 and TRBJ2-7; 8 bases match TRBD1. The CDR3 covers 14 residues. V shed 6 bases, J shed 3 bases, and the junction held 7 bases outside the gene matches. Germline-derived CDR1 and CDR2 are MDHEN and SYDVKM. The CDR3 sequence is CASSLTGDLYEQYF. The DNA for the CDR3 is TGTGCCAGCAGCCTGACAGGGGACCTCTACGAGCAGTACTTC.

CDR3 in amino acids: CASSRQGKNEKLFF. The CDR3 DNA is TGTGCCAGCAGTAGGCAGGGGAAAAATGAAAAACTGTTTTTT. This chain uses TRBV6-1 with TRBJ1-4; D may be TRBD1 (6 bases). The CDR3 is 14 amino acids. The V end lost 5 bases, the J end lost 5 bases, and 12 bases lay between the germline ends. The germline V gene has CDR1 MNHNS and CDR2 SASEGT.

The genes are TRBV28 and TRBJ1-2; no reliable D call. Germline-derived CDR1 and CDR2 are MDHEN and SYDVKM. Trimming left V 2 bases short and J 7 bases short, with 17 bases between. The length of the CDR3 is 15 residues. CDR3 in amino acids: CASSLIGPPLLGYTF. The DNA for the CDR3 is TGTGCCAGCAGTTTAATCGGGCCCCCTCTGCTTGGCTACACCTTC.